This entry lists 17 T cell receptor beta chains sequenced from one sample in a study of liver allograft versus peripheral blood T cells. Study as a whole: What was compared were the T cell receptor repertoires in transplanted livers and those in the peripheral blood of recipients.

TCRdb independently ran MiXCR on the reads; one entry per CDR3 protein. The sample consists of thousands of distinct CDR3 sequences, around 17% of them appearing once. The source of these receptors is a human patient who had a liver transplant. Some T cells may be provided by the graft donor.

Note on this clonotype: A read error likely explains this, since a far larger clone differs by one base. The rearrangement joins TRBV6-5 to TRBJ2-7; perhaps TRBD2 as D (5 bases). Germline assignment: CDR1 MNHEY and CDR2 SVGAGI. The CDR3 contains 15 residues. In nucleotides, the CDR3 is TGTGCCATCAGTTCCCATGGGGTAGAGGGAACCGAGCAGTACTTC. Protein sequence: CAISSHGVEGTEQYF.

CDR3 coding DNA: TGTGCCAGCAGCACTCAGGGGAGCTATGGCTACACCTTC. It specifies CASSTQGSYGYTF. This rearrangement joins TRBV11-2 to TRBJ1-2; possible D gene TRBD1, 6 bases. The CDR3 sequence is 13 residues long. Deletions cut 5 bases from V and 4 bases from J, with 11 bases between. Germline CDR1 reads SGHAT; CDR2 reads FQNNGV. Using reference TRBV11-2 and TRBJ1-2 for the parts outside the CDR3, the full variable domain is EAGVAQSPRYKIIEKRQSVAFWCNPISGHATLYWYQQILGQGPKLLIQFQNNGVVDDSQLPKDRFSAERLKGVDSTLKIQPAKLEDSAVYLCASSTQGSYGYTFGSGTRLTVV.

By proportion, this clonotype is medium-sized (0.01 to 0.1%). The chain joins TRBV6-2 or TRBV6-3 to TRBJ1-5; D is ambiguous. V lost 5 bases and J 6 bases, leaving 8 bases between the germline ends. The CDR3 loop spans 12 amino acids. CDR1 MNHEY and CDR2 SVGEGT come from the germline V gene. The CDR3, as DNA: TGTGCCAGCAGTCTAAGAACTCAGCCCCAGCATTTT. Translation gives CASSLRTQPQHF.

The chain recombines TRBV28 with TRBJ1-2; no firm D call. The germline V gene has CDR1 MDHEN and CDR2 SYDVKM. The CDR3 extends over 13 amino acids. V shed 4 bases and J shed 7 bases, with 13 bases lying between them. The CDR3 spells CASSSLMGGGYTF. DNA of the CDR3: TGTGCCAGCAGTTCCCTAATGGGTGGTGGCTACACCTTC.

In this sample, this clonotype turned up many times. V and J are TRBV18 and TRBJ2-3, with TRBD1 as a possible D gene (6 bases). The CDR3 is 12 amino acids. CDR1 is KGHSH, CDR2 LQKENI, per germline. V was trimmed by 6 bases and J by 6 bases, leaving 10 bases between them. The CDR3 spells CASSRRGDTQYF. The CDR3 nucleotides are TGTGCCAGCTCTCGTAGGGGGGATACGCAGTATTTT.

This clonotype was counted a few times. The chain recombines TRBV27 with TRBJ1-2; the D gene is possibly TRBD1 (6 bases). Trimming took off 4 bases at V and 6 bases at J, with 9 bases between the two ends. The CDR3 is 12 residues long. Germline V CDR1 and CDR2: MNHEY, SMNVEV (reference sequence). In DNA, the CDR3 is TGTGCCAGCAGTTCCGACAGGAATGGCTACACCTTC. Protein product: CASSSDRNGYTF.

This chain uses TRBV28 with TRBJ2-5; unclear D gene. The germline V and J ends were trimmed by 2 bases and 5 bases, with 12 bases remaining between them. This CDR3 contains 14 residues. The germline V gene encodes CDR1 MDHEN and CDR2 SYDVKM. CDR3 DNA: TGTGCCAGCAGTTTAACTCCCTCCCCCGAGACCCAGTACTTC. Encoded protein: CASSLTPSPETQYF. Full variable domain (outside the CDR3, taken from reference TRBV28 and TRBJ2-5): DVKVTQSSRYLVKRTGEKVFLECVQDMDHENMFWYRQDPGLGLRLIYFSYDVKMKEKGDIPEGYSVSREKKERFSLILESASTNQTSMYLCASSLTPSPETQYFGPGTRLLVL.

This clonotype was counted many times. The V call is TRBV5-6, the J call TRBJ2-3; unclear D gene. Trimming pared 0 bases from V and 6 bases from J, leaving 11 bases between. This CDR3 has 14 amino acids. Germline values: CDR1 SGHDT, CDR2 YYEEEE. CDR3 protein: CASSLGGFRDTQYF. In DNA, the CDR3 is TGTGCCAGCAGCTTGGGGGGATTCCGGGATACGCAGTATTTT.

V is TRBV5-4 and J is TRBJ2-1, with 8 bases matching TRBD1. Germline V gene data show CDR1 as SGHNT and CDR2 as YYREEE (reference sequence). Trimming at V came to 2 bases and at J to 8 bases, leaving 9 bases not matched to a gene. The CDR3 consists of 15 residues. The CDR3 DNA reads as TGTGCCAGCAGCTTTGGTGGGGCAGGGGGCTATGAGCAGTTCTTC. This translates into CASSFGGAGGYEQFF.

The chain uses TRBV20-1 and TRBJ1-4; D gene uncertain. CDR1 and CDR2 from the germline V gene are DFQATT and SNEGSKA (reference sequence). CDR3 length: 12 residues. V lost 3 bases to trimming and J lost 8 bases, with 10 bases between them. The CDR3 protein is CSASLFGEKLFF. Written as DNA, the CDR3 is TGCAGTGCTAGTCTATTCGGGGAAAAACTGTTTTTT.

This clonotype occurred many times. The chain couples TRBV6-2 or TRBV6-3 to TRBJ2-7, with D perhaps matching TRBD1 or TRBD2 (5 bases each). The ends were cut back, 6 bases at V and 7 bases at J, with 22 bases in the middle. CDR3 length equals 15 residues. The V gene's germline CDR1 is MNHEY and CDR2 SVGEGT. The CDR3 protein is CASRLTWTGAWEQYF. The CDR3 region has the DNA TGTGCCAGCAGATTAACTTGGACTGGGGCTTGGGAGCAGTACTTC.

This clonotype qualifies as medium-sized. V gene TRBV19 combines with J gene TRBJ2-2; no clear D gene. This CDR3 region has 14 residues. Trimming took off 3 bases at V and 2 bases at J, with 7 bases between the two ends. Germline CDR1 and CDR2: LNHDA and SQIVND (reference sequence). CDR3 in amino acids: CASSIAANTGELFF. The CDR3 coding sequence is TGTGCCAGTAGTATCGCCGCAAACACCGGGGAGCTGTTTTTT.

This clonotype has ten or more counts. V and J are TRBV9 and TRBJ2-7, with TRBD1 matching over 7 bases. Per the germline V gene, CDR1 is SGDLS and CDR2 is YYNGEE. The CDR3 is made up of 15 amino acids. Losses at the gene ends were 4 bases for V and 6 bases for J; bases not matched to a gene: 13. Here the CDR3 reads CASSLTTGSLSEQYF. The CDR3 DNA follows: TGTGCCAGCAGCCTAACGACAGGGTCTTTATCCGAGCAGTACTTC.

This sequence joins TRBV30 and TRBJ1-5; no reliable D call. V lost 0 bases, J lost 4 bases, and 7 bases lay in between. The CDR3 has 13 amino acids. CDR1 is GTSNPN and CDR2 is SVGIG in the germline V gene (reference sequence). CDR3 coding DNA: TGTGCCTGGAGTGTAATGGGGAATCAGCCCCAGCATTTT. Residues: CAWSVMGNQPQHF.

The chain employs TRBV28 and TRBJ2-7; maybe TRBD1 (6 bases). CDR3 size: 14 residues. V dropped 3 bases and J dropped 3 bases, with 12 bases sitting between them. Germline V gene sequence: CDR1 MDHEN, CDR2 SYDVKM. CDR3 protein: CASSFSRTVYEQYF. CDR3 DNA: TGTGCCAGCAGTTTTTCCCGGACAGTCTACGAGCAGTACTTC. The full variable domain, completed using reference TRBV28 and TRBJ2-7, is DVKVTQSSRYLVKRTGEKVFLECVQDMDHENMFWYRQDPGLGLRLIYFSYDVKMKEKGDIPEGYSVSREKKERFSLILESASTNQTSMYLCASSFSRTVYEQYFGPGTRLTVT.

In its sample, this clonotype was seen many times. This sequence joins TRBV6-5 and TRBJ1-4, with 12 bases lining up with TRBD1. This CDR3 region has 15 residues. The germline CDR1 and CDR2 sequences are MNHEY and SVGAGI. Unmatched junction bases numbered 1, after V lost 8 bases and J lost 0 bases. CDR3 amino acids: CASGDRGPTNEKLFF. As DNA, the CDR3 is TGTGCCAGCGGGGACAGGGGGCCAACTAATGAAAAACTGTTTTTT.

A remark on this clonotype: This may be a read error, as it is one base from a much larger clone. The chain carries TRBV2 and TRBJ2-2, with 8 bases aligning to TRBD2. The CDR3 consists of 19 residues. In germline, CDR1 is SNHLY, CDR2 FYNNEI. CDR3 sequence (DNA): TGTGCCATCAGTGAAGAGGAATTTGGAGCGGGGGAAAACACCGGGGAGCTGTTTTTT. Translation: CAISEEEFGAGENTGELFF.